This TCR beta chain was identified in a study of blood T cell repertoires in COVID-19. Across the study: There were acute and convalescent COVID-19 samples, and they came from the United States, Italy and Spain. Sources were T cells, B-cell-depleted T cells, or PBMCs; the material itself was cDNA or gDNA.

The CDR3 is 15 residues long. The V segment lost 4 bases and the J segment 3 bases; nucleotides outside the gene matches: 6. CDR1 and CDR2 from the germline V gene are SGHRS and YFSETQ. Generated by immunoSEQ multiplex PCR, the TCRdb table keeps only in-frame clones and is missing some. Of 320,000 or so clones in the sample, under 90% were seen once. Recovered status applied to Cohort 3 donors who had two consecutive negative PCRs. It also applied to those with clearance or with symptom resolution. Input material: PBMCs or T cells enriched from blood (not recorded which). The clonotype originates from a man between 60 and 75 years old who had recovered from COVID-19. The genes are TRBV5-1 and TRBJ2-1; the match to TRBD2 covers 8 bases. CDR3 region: CASSPRTSSYNEQFF. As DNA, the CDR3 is TGCGCCAGCAGCCCCAGGACTAGCAGCTACAATGAGCAGTTCTTC.